The rows below give T cell receptor beta chains drawn from one sample of a study of blood T cell repertoires in COVID-19. Only in-frame clones appear in the TCRdb table, and some are missing; sequencing was by immunoSEQ multiplex PCR. The sample contains 110,000 or so clones, 75% to 90% of which appear only once. The sequencing sample was made of peripheral blood. The source of these receptors is an older woman with acute or convalescent COVID-19. Each CDR3 is given with its conserved first and last residue. D genes are given only for firm matches. Clone size is stated in some rows and not others, as once, few, many or a class when expanded.

d_call: TRBD2
j_call: TRBJ2-2
v_call: TRBV28
clone_size: .
cdr3_aa: CASTISGRSTGELFF
cdr3_nt: TGTGCCAGCACGATTAGCGGGAGGAGTACCGGGGAGCTGTTTTTT

d_call: .
j_call: TRBJ1-4
v_call: TRBV30
clone_size: once
cdr3_aa: CASRGKGGEKLFF
cdr3_nt: TGTGCCTCTAGAGGGAAGGGTGGTGAAAAACTGTTTTTT

d_call: TRBD1
j_call: TRBJ1-3
v_call: TRBV6-5
clone_size: once
cdr3_aa: CASSSGTGGLNTIYF
cdr3_nt: TGTGCCAGCAGTTCCGGGACAGGGGGCCTTAACACCATATATTTT

d_call: .
j_call: TRBJ1-4
v_call: TRBV6-4
clone_size: .
cdr3_aa: CASSDFEAAIREKLFF
cdr3_nt: TGTGCCAGCAGTGACTTCGAGGCAGCGATCAGAGAAAAACTGTTTTTT

d_call: TRBD2
j_call: TRBJ2-1
v_call: TRBV4-2
clone_size: few
cdr3_aa: CASSPPRSGGNEQFF
cdr3_nt: TGTGCCAGCAGCCCGCCCAGGTCCGGGGGGAATGAGCAGTTCTTC

d_call: .
j_call: TRBJ1-1
v_call: TRBV6-5
clone_size: .
cdr3_aa: CASGPAGLGTEAFF
cdr3_nt: TGTGCCAGCGGGCCGGCCGGACTGGGCACTGAAGCTTTCTTT

d_call: .
j_call: TRBJ2-5
v_call: TRBV7-9
clone_size: .
cdr3_aa: CASSPGLPQETQYF
cdr3_nt: TGTGCCAGCAGCCCGGGACTGCCGCAAGAGACCCAGTACTTC

d_call: .
j_call: TRBJ2-7
v_call: TRBV9
clone_size: .
cdr3_aa: CASSVGPGMGIEQYF
cdr3_nt: TGTGCCAGCAGCGTAGGTCCAGGGATGGGGATCGAGCAGTACTTC

d_call: .
j_call: TRBJ1-6
v_call: TRBV28
clone_size: few
cdr3_aa: CASSLVQENSPLHF
cdr3_nt: TGTGCCAGCAGTTTAGTTCAGGAAAATTCACCCCTCCACTTT

d_call: .
j_call: TRBJ1-2
v_call: TRBV10-1
clone_size: .
cdr3_aa: CASSESRGGIPYGYTF
cdr3_nt: TGCGCCAGCAGTGAGTCTCGCGGTGGCATCCCCTATGGCTACACCTTC

d_call: TRBD2
j_call: TRBJ2-1
v_call: TRBV9
clone_size: .
cdr3_aa: CASSVPGGRDNEQFF
cdr3_nt: TGTGCCAGCAGCGTACCCGGCGGGAGGGACAATGAGCAGTTCTTC

d_call: TRBD1
j_call: TRBJ1-1
v_call: TRBV19
clone_size: .
cdr3_aa: CASRERPGTANTEAFF
cdr3_nt: TGTGCCAGTAGGGAACGCCCTGGGACAGCTAACACTGAAGCTTTCTTT

d_call: TRBD2
j_call: TRBJ2-1
v_call: TRBV10-3
clone_size: .
cdr3_aa: CAISESRGLAGGGSYNEQFF
cdr3_nt: TGTGCCATCAGTGAGTCAAGGGGACTAGCGGGAGGAGGGTCCTACAATGAGCAGTTCTTC

d_call: .
j_call: TRBJ1-2
v_call: TRBV28
clone_size: .
cdr3_aa: CASSSGINYGYTF
cdr3_nt: TGTGCCAGCAGTTCGGGAATCAACTATGGCTACACCTTC

d_call: .
j_call: TRBJ1-1
v_call: TRBV2
clone_size: .
cdr3_aa: CASSDEGYTEAFF
cdr3_nt: TGTGCCAGCAGTGATGAGGGATACACTGAAGCTTTCTTT

d_call: TRBD2
j_call: TRBJ2-2
v_call: TRBV7-6
clone_size: .
cdr3_aa: CASTAGVGTGELFF
cdr3_nt: TGTGCCAGCACCGCGGGAGTAGGCACCGGGGAGCTGTTTTTT

d_call: .
j_call: TRBJ2-7
v_call: TRBV30
clone_size: few
cdr3_aa: CAWKTAYEQYF
cdr3_nt: TGTGCCTGGAAGACTGCCTACGAGCAGTACTTC

d_call: .
j_call: TRBJ2-3
v_call: TRBV11-3
clone_size: .
cdr3_aa: CASSNYPDTQYF
cdr3_nt: TGTGCCAGCAGCAACTACCCAGATACGCAGTATTTT

d_call: .
j_call: TRBJ1-1
v_call: TRBV15
clone_size: .
cdr3_aa: CATSRGSGAEAFF
cdr3_nt: TGTGCCACCAGCAGGGGATCCGGGGCTGAAGCTTTCTTT

d_call: TRBD1
j_call: TRBJ2-2
v_call: TRBV5-1
clone_size: .
cdr3_aa: CASRRDREGSAGELFF
cdr3_nt: TGCGCCAGCAGGCGGGACAGGGAGGGGAGCGCCGGGGAGCTGTTTTTT

d_call: TRBD1
j_call: TRBJ1-1
v_call: TRBV15
clone_size: .
cdr3_aa: CATSRDRTGIITEAFF
cdr3_nt: TGTGCCACCAGCAGAGACAGGACAGGGATTATCACTGAAGCTTTCTTT

d_call: .
j_call: TRBJ1-1
v_call: TRBV18
clone_size: .
cdr3_aa: CASSPGLAGANEAFF
cdr3_nt: TGTGCCAGCTCACCAGGCCTGGCAGGGGCCAATGAAGCTTTCTTT

d_call: .
j_call: TRBJ2-7
v_call: TRBV7-9
clone_size: .
cdr3_aa: CASSTTTSIGVYEQYF
cdr3_nt: TGTGCCAGCAGCACAACTACCTCGATCGGAGTATACGAGCAGTACTTC

d_call: .
j_call: TRBJ2-5
v_call: TRBV28
clone_size: once
cdr3_aa: CASSYNRGGKTQYF
cdr3_nt: TGTGCCAGCAGTTATAACAGGGGAGGAAAGACCCAGTACTTC

d_call: TRBD1
j_call: TRBJ1-1
v_call: TRBV2
clone_size: .
cdr3_aa: CASRRDSPNTEAFF
cdr3_nt: TGTGCCAGCAGGAGGGACAGTCCGAACACTGAAGCTTTCTTT

d_call: .
j_call: TRBJ1-5
v_call: TRBV27
clone_size: few
cdr3_aa: CASSSAGYSNQPQHF
cdr3_nt: TGTGCCAGCAGTTCCGCAGGGTATAGCAATCAGCCCCAGCATTTT

d_call: .
j_call: TRBJ1-6
v_call: TRBV27
clone_size: .
cdr3_aa: CASRWTENNSPLHF
cdr3_nt: TGTGCCAGCAGATGGACAGAAAACAATTCACCCCTCCACTTT

d_call: TRBD1
j_call: TRBJ2-2
v_call: TRBV3-1/TRBV3-2
clone_size: .
cdr3_aa: CASSQYGRGHTGELFF
cdr3_nt: TGTGCCAGCAGCCAATATGGCAGGGGGCACACCGGGGAGCTGTTTTTT

d_call: .
j_call: TRBJ2-7
v_call: TRBV5-1
clone_size: .
cdr3_aa: CASSPKDTAYEQYF
cdr3_nt: TGCGCCAGCAGCCCCAAGGACACAGCCTACGAGCAGTACTTC

d_call: TRBD1
j_call: TRBJ1-6
v_call: TRBV10-3
clone_size: .
cdr3_aa: CACSGQPNSPLHF
cdr3_nt: TGTGCCTGCTCGGGACAGCCTAATTCACCCCTCCACTTT

d_call: .
j_call: TRBJ2-5
v_call: TRBV5-1
clone_size: .
cdr3_aa: CASSPRGTETQYF
cdr3_nt: TGCGCCAGCAGCCCTAGGGGGACAGAGACCCAGTACTTC

d_call: .
j_call: TRBJ1-2
v_call: TRBV5-4
clone_size: .
cdr3_aa: CASSSRGQTFYGYTF
cdr3_nt: TGTGCCAGCAGCTCAAGGGGACAAACCTTCTATGGCTACACCTTC

d_call: TRBD2
j_call: TRBJ2-5
v_call: TRBV28
clone_size: .
cdr3_aa: CASSLYTPLSGARRTQYF
cdr3_nt: TGTGCCAGCAGTTTATACACTCCCTTGAGCGGGGCAAGGAGGACCCAGTACTTC

d_call: TRBD2
j_call: TRBJ2-3
v_call: TRBV7-9
clone_size: .
cdr3_aa: CASSTVAGGITDTQYF
cdr3_nt: TGTGCCAGCAGCACCGTAGCGGGGGGGATCACAGATACGCAGTATTTT

d_call: .
j_call: TRBJ2-5
v_call: TRBV6-6
clone_size: .
cdr3_aa: CASSFGSETQYF
cdr3_nt: TGTGCCAGCAGTTTCGGGAGTGAGACCCAGTACTTC

d_call: TRBD2
j_call: TRBJ2-1
v_call: TRBV3-1/TRBV3-2
clone_size: .
cdr3_aa: CASSQVLVTSGSSEQFF
cdr3_nt: TGTGCCAGCAGCCAAGTCTTGGTGACTAGCGGGAGCTCTGAGCAGTTCTTC

d_call: .
j_call: TRBJ2-5
v_call: TRBV5-1
clone_size: once
cdr3_aa: CASSFEPGVLETQYF
cdr3_nt: TGCGCCAGCAGCTTCGAGCCAGGGGTTTTAGAGACCCAGTACTTC

d_call: .
j_call: TRBJ2-5
v_call: TRBV7-2
clone_size: .
cdr3_aa: CASSSSGTPQETQYF
cdr3_nt: TGTGCCAGCAGCTCTTCCGGGACACCCCAAGAGACCCAGTACTTC

d_call: .
j_call: TRBJ2-2
v_call: TRBV5-6
clone_size: .
cdr3_aa: CASSLYGELFF
cdr3_nt: TGTGCCAGCAGCTTATACGGGGAGCTGTTTTTT

d_call: .
j_call: TRBJ1-4
v_call: TRBV7-9
clone_size: .
cdr3_aa: CASSLIRSGSAGDEKLFF
cdr3_nt: TGTGCCAGCAGCTTGATTCGGTCGGGGTCTGCAGGGGATGAAAAACTGTTTTTT

d_call: TRBD2
j_call: TRBJ2-3
v_call: TRBV5-1
clone_size: .
cdr3_aa: CASTAAGVADTQYF
cdr3_nt: TGCGCCAGCACGGCAGCGGGGGTGGCAGATACGCAGTATTTT

d_call: TRBD2
j_call: TRBJ2-7
v_call: TRBV5-1
clone_size: .
cdr3_aa: CASSLGGTRFYEQYF
cdr3_nt: TGCGCCAGCAGCTTGGGTGGGACTAGGTTCTACGAGCAGTACTTC

d_call: .
j_call: TRBJ2-1
v_call: TRBV11-3
clone_size: .
cdr3_aa: CASSAPGHGTGGEQFF
cdr3_nt: TGTGCCAGCAGCGCTCCGGGACACGGGACGGGGGGCGAGCAGTTCTTC

d_call: .
j_call: TRBJ2-3
v_call: TRBV30
clone_size: .
cdr3_aa: CAWGRGLTDTQYF
cdr3_nt: TGTGCCTGGGGGCGGGGGCTCACAGATACGCAGTATTTT

d_call: TRBD1
j_call: TRBJ1-6
v_call: TRBV2
clone_size: .
cdr3_aa: CASDGQGVGSPLHF
cdr3_nt: TGTGCCAGTGACGGACAGGGGGTAGGTTCACCCCTCCACTTT

d_call: .
j_call: TRBJ2-7
v_call: TRBV9
clone_size: .
cdr3_aa: CASSPRTDTYEQYF
cdr3_nt: TGTGCCAGCAGCCCCCGGACAGATACCTACGAGCAGTACTTC

d_call: .
j_call: TRBJ2-1
v_call: TRBV7-2
clone_size: .
cdr3_aa: CASSSSFGSYNEQFF
cdr3_nt: TGTGCCAGCAGCTCTAGTTTCGGCAGCTACAATGAGCAGTTCTTC

d_call: TRBD1
j_call: TRBJ2-7
v_call: TRBV4-2
clone_size: many
cdr3_aa: CASSQGQGRNEQYF
cdr3_nt: TGTGCCAGCAGCCAGGGACAGGGGAGGAACGAGCAGTACTTC

d_call: TRBD2
j_call: TRBJ2-7
v_call: TRBV19
clone_size: .
cdr3_aa: CASQQLAGGPYEQYF
cdr3_nt: TGTGCCAGCCAGCAGTTAGCGGGAGGACCCTACGAGCAGTACTTC

d_call: TRBD1
j_call: TRBJ1-2
v_call: TRBV5-8
clone_size: many
cdr3_aa: CASKSGTGGVYGYTF
cdr3_nt: TGTGCCAGCAAGTCCGGGACAGGGGGTGTCTATGGCTACACCTTC